This T cell receptor (beta chain) was captured by sequencing in a study of cytomegalovirus exposure and HLA in healthy donors (dated by TCRdb to the late 2010s). For the wider study: An earlier analysis of about 560 of the donors reported approximately 300 Gb of sequence data and roughly 120 million unique TCR beta sequences obtained from approximately 180 million T cells. In addition to the first cohort of around 670 subjects, a separate validation cohort of about 120 different subjects was used. Among the roughly 430 genotyped donors, under 90% belonged to the genetic ancestry cluster associated with self-reported Caucasian donors. The study combined high-throughput TCR immunosequencing, statistical association of individual TCRs with disease status, and machine learning to predict cytomegalovirus infection status. The study aimed to test whether signatures of past pathogen exposure could be identified by cataloging public T cell receptors. To study patterns of TCR occurrence, a later analysis re-analyzed previously published TCR beta repertoires from under 750 donors and added high-resolution HLA genotyping. On average, around 200,000 unique TCR beta nucleotide sequences were sequenced per donor among 398 genotyped donors of the cohort, with 15% to 20% of those sequences being non-productive. Donor age, sex, ethnicity and CMV serostatus were compiled together with the repertoire data. Both class I and class II loci were covered by HLA typing, at four-digit resolution. All discovery cohort repertoires had been generated using a single sequencing platform. A later genetic analysis took genome-wide SNP genotypes for about three fifths of the 666 donors and used that subset as a discovery cohort. An earlier analysis of several hundred of the donors used high-throughput TCR beta sequencing to judge whether each TCR beta V gene segment behaved as functional or pseudogenic. Rather than drawing on any new phenotypic data, the later analysis identified candidate immune exposures from TCR beta sequences and the way those sequences occurred across donors. An early release that covered some 640 HLA-typed donors contained 300 to 350 gigabases of sequencing data and 65 million to 100 million unique TCR sequences. Typing coverage varied by locus: 629-630 donors for A, B, C, DRB1 and DQB1; about 520 for DQA1; about 570 for DPA1; about 450 for DPB1. A handful of DR-DQ haplotypes were handled as single units for association and clustering because linkage in the cohort was strong. The T cell repertoires of some 700 subjects were profiled by immunosequencing and related to cytomegalovirus serostatus. Study-wide conclusions, independent of this receptor: Strong co-occurrence of HLA alleles, especially DR and DQ, made assigning TCR associations to individual alleles difficult. Immune exposure information for the cohort was limited to CMV serostatus. An earlier analysis of several hundred of the donors showed that most TCR beta V segments appeared in productive rearrangements either about 90% or about 30% of the time, which broadly matched IMGT annotations. A further reported finding was that TCR beta sequences accurately predicted the HLA-A and HLA-B alleles for most subjects in the first cohort. The earlier analysis of some 540 of the donors excluded over 15 rarely observed V segments, including chromosome 9 orphons, because counts were too low. A later genetic analysis associated a missense DCLRE1C variant with V-gene and J-gene trimming of TCR beta chains, and an independent cohort replicated the association. The classifier was reported to diagnose cytomegalovirus status with high specificity and sensitivity in both the original cohort and the validation cohort. In a later analysis, the rate of TCR association differed among HLA loci, with DRB1 alleles having the most associated TCRs and HLA-C alleles having the fewest. Correlated functional status among segregating V segments might reflect linkage disequilibrium, but an unknown experimental factor could not be ruled out. Most TCR sequences were observed very rarely across donors, whereas some public TCRs were present in many individuals. Sequencing depth was assumed to be roughly uniform across donors in the presence/absence analyses, though that assumption may not hold. In a later analysis, HLA-associated TCR beta chains were found to be more clonally expanded and to have lower generation probabilities than equally common non-associated chains. It was suggested by the authors that the approach could potentially be generalized to other disease states and immunological phenotypes. Because some donors lacked HLA typing at each locus, the association tests relied only on the typed subset. A few of the identified cytomegalovirus-associated TCR beta chains were confirmed in vitro to be specific for cytomegalovirus antigens. A group of highly shared sequence variants was considered likely to be a technical artifact of the sequencing pipeline. In the study, some 180 TCR beta chains were listed as associated with cytomegalovirus. In this cohort, only TCR beta chains were sequenced, and detectable features were limited by the absence of alpha or paired-chain data. At a false discovery rate of 0.05, a later analysis linked 16,000 or so TCR beta sequences to specific HLA alleles. In a later analysis, several top co-occurrence clusters were reported to appear linked to parvovirus B19, influenza, CMV and Epstein-Barr virus. According to a later genetic analysis, donors in an Asian-associated ancestry cluster had fewer N-insertions in productive TCRs than the approximately 710-donor mean. According to a later analysis, most CMV-associated TCR beta chains appeared to be HLA-restricted, and the HLA associations seemed to be driven largely by CMV exposure. Because the 87-base-pair reads could not distinguish some IMGT-functional V segments, including TRBV6-2 and TRBV6-3, those segments were excluded.

The cohort comprised fewer than 750 healthy bone marrow donors. At the time of sampling, every cohort member was nominally healthy, though immune exposures that went unrecorded were likely present. The donor tested CMV seronegative, placing the donor among the 350 or so seronegative members of the cohort. A peripheral blood sample was provided by each donor, and peripheral blood mononuclear cells were used for TCR beta sequencing. Genomic DNA extraction from the blood cell samples was performed with the Qiagen DNeasy Blood Extraction Kit. Spanning cysteine to phenylalanine, the CDR3 consists of 18 amino acids. The DNA shown is the 54-base CDR3, in frame from base 1. Germline trimming: 8 bases from V, 1 base from J; junction bases outside gene matches: 15. The germline V gene specifies SGHTA as CDR1 and FQGNSA as CDR2. Details on this clone: Its antigen is not yet known. Nothing much larger sits one base from this clone, and base qualities are not available.

The library was prepared using the immunoSEQ multiplex PCR assay. For the multiplex PCR, a mixture combining 60 forward primers for TCR Vbeta segments and 13 reverse primers for TCR Jbeta segments was used. A multiplex PCR assay on genomic DNA amplified the CDR3 region of rearranged TCR beta genes. Amplified TCR beta libraries were sequenced as 87-base-pair reads on the Illumina HiSeq System. The paper's processing steps were these. A later analysis tallied tens of millions of unique TCR beta chains across the 640 or so repertoires, and approximately 11 million of those chains were shared by two or more donors. Raw reads were error-corrected and collapsed into unique sequences by a nearest-neighbor algorithm in which closely related sequences were merged to remove PCR and sequencing errors. Alignment of CDR3 sequences to IMGT reference sequences was used to assign V, D and J gene segments. For a sequence to be retained, a match of at least six nucleotides was required to both a V gene segment and a J gene segment. Rearrangements were classified as productive when the CDR3 lacked stop codons and remained in frame with V and J, and all other rearrangements were classified as non-productive. CDR3 was defined according to IMGT convention as the region running from the second conserved V-encoded cysteine to the conserved J-encoded phenylalanine. Sequences without an unambiguous match to a single V gene segment were excluded from the earlier analysis of approximately 600 of the donors. In an earlier analysis of a few hundred of the donors, a V segment was called functional when productive rearrangements were above 56.7%, and segregating when the standard deviation between donors exceeded 5%. A statistical classification framework was developed to diagnose cytomegalovirus status using the catalog of TCR beta chain sequences. V and J gene assignment, in a later analysis, came from comparing TCR nucleotide sequences with IMGT/GENE-DB human TR gene sequences. Using the TCRdist pipeline, a later analysis assigned CDR3 sequences along with most-parsimonious VDJ recombination scenarios. In a later analysis, every TCR beta chain was defined by the combination of its CDR3 amino acid sequence and its V-gene family, and reads without a unique V-gene family were dropped. To address suspected cross-contamination and a sequencing artifact, a later analysis removed around 600 highly shared, low-generation-probability nucleotide sequences. For each public chain, a later analysis derived a clonal expansion index from normalized ranks of inferred template counts within each repertoire. A later analysis computed generation probabilities with a VDJ recombination model fitted to out-of-frame rearrangements, and checked the results against IGoR. Hypergeometric tests were used in a later analysis to score TCR-TCR, TCR-HLA and TCR-CMV co-occurrence, with a repertoire-size bias correction applied to the TCR pairs. A later analysis estimated false discovery rates by permuting HLA or CMV assignments 20 times. In a later analysis, co-occurring TCRs were grouped using DBSCAN, with TCRdist sequence similarity added in when clustering inside HLA-allele-positive subsets. Repertoires with fewer than 30,000 or more than 120,000 public chains were left out of co-occurrence clustering, as were about 5 repertoires with anomalous nucleotide sharing. TCRdb limited this immuneACCESS table to in-frame rearrangements with V and J called. A share of clones is missing; checked studies link under half to unresolved V genes, and the rest is unexplained. V and J calls and clone size are given by that table; D and trimming were obtained from the DNA. The sample contains fewer than 200,000 clones, approximately 80% of them found a single time. The ten biggest clones cover approximately 1.3% of the sample.

The sequence joins TRBV7-2 to TRBJ2-3, and TRBD2 aligns with 10 junction nucleotides. Sequences were obtained from PBMCs. The receptor was isolated from a man aged 25 to 45 in good health and CMV-seronegative. The CDR3 has the sequence CASAPDPILAGGTDTQYF. The nucleotide sequence is TGTGCCAGCGCCCCAGACCCTATCCTAGCGGGGGGCACAGATACGCAGTATTTT.